This TCR beta chain stems from a study of CD8 T cells in ankylosing spondylitis. Making the TCR beta libraries involved quantitative 5'-RACE with molecular barcodes. TCRdb called the 5' RACE reads again in MiXCR, with one record for every CDR3 protein. The profile covers about 150,000 distinct CDR3 sequences, with 40% to 50% appearing a single time and about 16% taken by the ten largest. As regards this clonotype: Its antigen is currently unknown.

The CDR3 sequence is 14 residues long. Trimming shortened V by 0 bases and J by 0 bases, and 7 bases separated the two germline ends. In germline, CDR1 is SGDLS, CDR2 YYNGEE. The study, taken as a whole, reports: It was reported that disease-linked clones were significantly enriched in matched ankylosing spondylitis synovial fluid. Characteristic of ankylosing spondylitis blood, it appeared, was a TCR beta motif comprising eight highly homologous variants.

This TCR came from a male donor with ankylosing spondylitis. Sequencing input: synovial fluid, either unsorted or a sorted T cell fraction (not recorded which). This rearrangement joins TRBV9 to TRBJ2-7; D remains ambiguous. The CDR3 protein is CASSVVPSSYEQYF. CDR3 in DNA: TGTGCCAGCAGCGTAGTCCCCAGCTCCTACGAGCAGTACTTC.